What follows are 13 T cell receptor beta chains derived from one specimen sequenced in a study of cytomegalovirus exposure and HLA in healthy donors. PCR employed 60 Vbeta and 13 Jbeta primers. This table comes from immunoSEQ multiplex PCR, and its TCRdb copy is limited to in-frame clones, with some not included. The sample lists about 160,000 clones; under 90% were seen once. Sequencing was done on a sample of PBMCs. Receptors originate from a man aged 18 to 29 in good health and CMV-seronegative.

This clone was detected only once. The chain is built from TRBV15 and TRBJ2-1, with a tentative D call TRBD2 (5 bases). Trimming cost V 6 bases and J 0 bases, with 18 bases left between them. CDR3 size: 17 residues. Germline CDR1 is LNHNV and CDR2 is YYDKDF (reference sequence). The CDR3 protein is CATSQRLSLSSYNEQFF. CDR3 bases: TGTGCCACCAGTCAGAGACTATCACTTAGCTCCTACAATGAGCAGTTCTTC.

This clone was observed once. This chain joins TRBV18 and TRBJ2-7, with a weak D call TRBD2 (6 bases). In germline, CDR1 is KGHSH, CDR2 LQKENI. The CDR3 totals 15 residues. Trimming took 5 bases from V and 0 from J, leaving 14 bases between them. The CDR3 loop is CASSARDSPSYEQYF. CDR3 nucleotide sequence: TGTGCCAGCTCAGCTCGGGACTCTCCCTCCTACGAGCAGTACTTC.

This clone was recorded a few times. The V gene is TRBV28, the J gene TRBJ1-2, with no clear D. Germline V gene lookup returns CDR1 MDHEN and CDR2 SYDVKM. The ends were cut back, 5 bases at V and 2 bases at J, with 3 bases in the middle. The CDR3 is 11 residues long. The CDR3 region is CASSPNYGYTF. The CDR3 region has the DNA TGTGCCAGCAGTCCAAACTATGGCTACACCTTC.

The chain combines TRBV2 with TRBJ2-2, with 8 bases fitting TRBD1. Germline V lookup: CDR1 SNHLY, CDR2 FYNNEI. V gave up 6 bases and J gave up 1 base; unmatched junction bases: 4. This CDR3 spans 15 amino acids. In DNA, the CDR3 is TGTGCCAGCAGACTCGGGACAGGGAACACCGGGGAGCTGTTTTTT. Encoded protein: CASRLGTGNTGELFF.

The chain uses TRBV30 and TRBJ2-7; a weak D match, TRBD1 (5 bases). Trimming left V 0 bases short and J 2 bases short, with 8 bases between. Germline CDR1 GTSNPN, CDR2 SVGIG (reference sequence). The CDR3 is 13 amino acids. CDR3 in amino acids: CAWSVGEAYEQYF. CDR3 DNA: TGTGCCTGGAGTGTAGGGGAAGCCTACGAGCAGTACTTC. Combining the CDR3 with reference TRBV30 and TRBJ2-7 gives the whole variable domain SQTIHQWPATLVQPVGSPLSLECTVEGTSNPNLYWYRQAAGRGLQLLFYSVGIGQISSEVPQNLSASRPQDRQFILSSKKLLLSDSGFYLCAWSVGEAYEQYFGPGTRLTVT.

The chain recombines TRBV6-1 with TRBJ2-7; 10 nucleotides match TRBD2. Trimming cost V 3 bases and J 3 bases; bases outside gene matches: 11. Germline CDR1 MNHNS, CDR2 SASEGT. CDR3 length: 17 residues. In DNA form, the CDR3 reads TGTGCCAGCAGTGACCTAGCGGGGGCCTTGCGGAGCTACGAGCAGTACTTC. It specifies CASSDLAGALRSYEQYF.

CDR3 nucleotides: TGCGCCAGCAGCACAGGACAAAGGAGGGACTATGGCTACACCTTC. The encoded protein is CASSTGQRRDYGYTF. The gene calls are TRBV5-1 and TRBJ1-2; tentatively, D is TRBD1 (5 bases). The CDR3 contains 15 residues. Germline V lookup: CDR1 SGHRS, CDR2 YFSETQ. V shed 4 bases and J shed 3 bases, with 16 bases lying between them.

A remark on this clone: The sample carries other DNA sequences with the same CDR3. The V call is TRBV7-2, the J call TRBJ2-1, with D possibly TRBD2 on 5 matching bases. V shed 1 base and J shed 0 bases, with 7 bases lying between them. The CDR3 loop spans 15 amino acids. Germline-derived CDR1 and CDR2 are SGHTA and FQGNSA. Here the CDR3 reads CASSLGAGSYNEQFF. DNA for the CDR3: TGTGCCAGCAGCTTAGGCGCGGGCTCCTACAATGAGCAGTTCTTC.

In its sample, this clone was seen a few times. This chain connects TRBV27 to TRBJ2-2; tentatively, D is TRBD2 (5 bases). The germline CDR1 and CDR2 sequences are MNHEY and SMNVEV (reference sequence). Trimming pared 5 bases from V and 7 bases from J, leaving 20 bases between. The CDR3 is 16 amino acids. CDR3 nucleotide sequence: TGTGCCAGCAGTACCCTAATGTGGGCGGGTGGCGGGGAGCTGTTTTTT. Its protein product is CASSTLMWAGGGELFF.

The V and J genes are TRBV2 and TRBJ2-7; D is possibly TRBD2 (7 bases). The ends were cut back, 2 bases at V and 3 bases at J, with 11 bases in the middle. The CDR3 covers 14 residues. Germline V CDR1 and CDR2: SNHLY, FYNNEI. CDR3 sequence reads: CASSERGAIYEQYF. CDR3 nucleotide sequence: TGTGCCAGCAGTGAACGGGGGGCAATCTACGAGCAGTACTTC.

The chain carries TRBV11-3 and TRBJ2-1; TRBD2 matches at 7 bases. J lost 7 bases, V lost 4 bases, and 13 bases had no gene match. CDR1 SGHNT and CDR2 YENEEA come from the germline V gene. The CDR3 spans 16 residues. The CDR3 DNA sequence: TGTGCCAGCAGCTCCCACTTATTAAGCGGGACTAATGAGCAGTTCTTC. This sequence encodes CASSSHLLSGTNEQFF.

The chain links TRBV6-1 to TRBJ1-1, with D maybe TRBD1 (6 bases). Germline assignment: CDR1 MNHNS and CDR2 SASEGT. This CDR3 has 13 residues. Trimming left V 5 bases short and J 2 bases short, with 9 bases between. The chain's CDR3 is CASSKQGNTEAFF. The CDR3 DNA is TGTGCCAGCAGTAAACAGGGAAACACTGAAGCTTTCTTT.

The CDR3 DNA is TGTGCCAGCAGTTTCGGGACAGGGAAAAATGAGCAGTTCTTC. Translating gives CASSFGTGKNEQFF. The chain recombines TRBV28 with TRBJ2-1; 9 bases agree with TRBD1. This CDR3 contains 14 residues. Germline CDR1 and CDR2: MDHEN and SYDVKM. Trimming took 3 bases from V and 7 from J; bases not matched to a gene: 4.